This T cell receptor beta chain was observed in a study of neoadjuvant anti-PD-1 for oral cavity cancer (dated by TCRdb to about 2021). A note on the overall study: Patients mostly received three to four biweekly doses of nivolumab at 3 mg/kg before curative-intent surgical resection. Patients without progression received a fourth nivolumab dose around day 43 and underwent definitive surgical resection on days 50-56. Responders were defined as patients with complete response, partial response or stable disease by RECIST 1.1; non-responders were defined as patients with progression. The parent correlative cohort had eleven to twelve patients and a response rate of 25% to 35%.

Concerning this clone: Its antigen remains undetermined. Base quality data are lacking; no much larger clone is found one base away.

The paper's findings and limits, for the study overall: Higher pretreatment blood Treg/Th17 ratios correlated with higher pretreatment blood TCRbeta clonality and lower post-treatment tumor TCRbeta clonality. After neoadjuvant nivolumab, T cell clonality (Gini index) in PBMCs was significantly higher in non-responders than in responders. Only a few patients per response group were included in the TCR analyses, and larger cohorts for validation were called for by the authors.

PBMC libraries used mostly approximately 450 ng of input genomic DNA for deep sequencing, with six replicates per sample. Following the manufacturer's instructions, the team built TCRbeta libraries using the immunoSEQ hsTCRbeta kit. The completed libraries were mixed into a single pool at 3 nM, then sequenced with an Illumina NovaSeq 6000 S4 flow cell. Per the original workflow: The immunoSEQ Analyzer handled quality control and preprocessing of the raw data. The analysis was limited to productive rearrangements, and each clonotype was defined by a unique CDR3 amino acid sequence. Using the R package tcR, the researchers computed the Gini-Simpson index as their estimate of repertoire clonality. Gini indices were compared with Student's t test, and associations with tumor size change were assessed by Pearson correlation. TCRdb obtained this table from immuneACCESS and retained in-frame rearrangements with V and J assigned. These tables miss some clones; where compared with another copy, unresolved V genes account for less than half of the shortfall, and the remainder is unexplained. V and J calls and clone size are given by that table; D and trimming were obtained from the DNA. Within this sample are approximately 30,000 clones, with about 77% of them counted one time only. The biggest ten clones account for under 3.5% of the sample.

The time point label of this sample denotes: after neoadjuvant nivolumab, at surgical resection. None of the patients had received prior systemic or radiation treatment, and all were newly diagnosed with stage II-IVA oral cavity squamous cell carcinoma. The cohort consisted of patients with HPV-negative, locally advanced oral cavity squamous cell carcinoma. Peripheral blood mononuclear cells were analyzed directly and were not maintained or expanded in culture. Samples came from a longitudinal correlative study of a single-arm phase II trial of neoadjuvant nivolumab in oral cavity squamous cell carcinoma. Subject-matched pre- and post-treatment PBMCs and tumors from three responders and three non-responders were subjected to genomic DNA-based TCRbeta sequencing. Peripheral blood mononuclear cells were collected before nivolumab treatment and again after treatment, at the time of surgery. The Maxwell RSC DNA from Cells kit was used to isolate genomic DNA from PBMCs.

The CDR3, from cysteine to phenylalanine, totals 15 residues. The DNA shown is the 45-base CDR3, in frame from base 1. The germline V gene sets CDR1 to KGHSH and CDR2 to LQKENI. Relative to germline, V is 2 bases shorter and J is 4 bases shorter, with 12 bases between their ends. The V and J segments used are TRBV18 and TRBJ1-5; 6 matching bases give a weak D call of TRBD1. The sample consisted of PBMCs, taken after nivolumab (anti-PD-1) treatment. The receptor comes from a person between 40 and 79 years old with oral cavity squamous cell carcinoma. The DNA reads TGTGCCAGCTCACCAACAGGGTCCAGTAATCAGCCCCAGCATTTT. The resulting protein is CASSPTGSSNQPQHF.